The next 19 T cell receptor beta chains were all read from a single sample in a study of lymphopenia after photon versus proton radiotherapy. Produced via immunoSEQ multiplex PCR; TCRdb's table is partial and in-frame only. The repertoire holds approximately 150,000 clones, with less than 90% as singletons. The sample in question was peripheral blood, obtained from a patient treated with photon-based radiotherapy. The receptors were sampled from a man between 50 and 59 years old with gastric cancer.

The CDR3 loop is CASSTGTGHPQPQHF. As DNA, the CDR3 is TGTGCCAGCAGCACCGGGACAGGGCATCCCCAGCCCCAGCATTTT. V usage is TRBV7-2 and J usage is TRBJ1-5; 9 nucleotides line up with TRBD1. The V segment lost 5 bases and the J segment 7 bases; nucleotides outside the gene matches: 9. The germline gives CDR1 SGHTA, CDR2 FQGNSA. This CDR3 comprises 15 residues.

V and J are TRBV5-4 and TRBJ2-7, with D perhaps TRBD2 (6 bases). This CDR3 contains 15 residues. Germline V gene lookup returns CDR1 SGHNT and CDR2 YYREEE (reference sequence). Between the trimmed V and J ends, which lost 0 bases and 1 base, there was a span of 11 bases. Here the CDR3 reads CASSLDGSISYEQYF. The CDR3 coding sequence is TGTGCCAGCAGCTTGGACGGGAGTATTTCCTACGAGCAGTACTTC.

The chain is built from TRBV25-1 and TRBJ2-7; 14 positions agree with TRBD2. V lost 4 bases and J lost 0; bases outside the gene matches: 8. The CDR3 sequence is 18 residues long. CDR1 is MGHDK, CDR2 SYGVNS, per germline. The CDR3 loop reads CASSVSGGTSGSSYEQYF. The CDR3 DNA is TGTGCCAGCAGTGTATCGGGGGGGACTAGCGGGAGCTCCTACGAGCAGTACTTC.

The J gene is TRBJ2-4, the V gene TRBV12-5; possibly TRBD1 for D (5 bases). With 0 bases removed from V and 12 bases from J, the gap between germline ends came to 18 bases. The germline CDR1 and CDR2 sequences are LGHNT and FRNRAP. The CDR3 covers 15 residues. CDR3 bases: TGTGCTAGTGGTTTGGTAGTAAGACAGTCGGGTACTCAGTACTTC. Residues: CASGLVVRQSGTQYF.

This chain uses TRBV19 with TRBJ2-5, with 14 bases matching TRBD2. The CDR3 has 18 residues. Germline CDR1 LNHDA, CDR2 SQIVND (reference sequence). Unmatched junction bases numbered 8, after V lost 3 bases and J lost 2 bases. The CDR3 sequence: CASSIRRTSGRRQETQYF. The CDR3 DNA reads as TGTGCCAGTAGTATCCGGCGGACTAGCGGGAGGCGACAAGAGACCCAGTACTTC.

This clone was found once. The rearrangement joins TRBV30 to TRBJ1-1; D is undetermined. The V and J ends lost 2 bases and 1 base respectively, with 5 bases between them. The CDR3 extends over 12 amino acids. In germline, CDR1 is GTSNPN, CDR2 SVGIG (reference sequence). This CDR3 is CAWSWENTEAFF. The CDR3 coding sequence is TGTGCCTGGAGTTGGGAGAACACTGAAGCTTTCTTT. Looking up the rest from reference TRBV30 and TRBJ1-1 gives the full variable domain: SQTIHQWPATLVQPVGSPLSLECTVEGTSNPNLYWYRQAAGRGLQLLFYSVGIGQISSEVPQNLSASRPQDRQFILSSKKLLLSDSGFYLCAWSWENTEAFFGQGTRLTVV.

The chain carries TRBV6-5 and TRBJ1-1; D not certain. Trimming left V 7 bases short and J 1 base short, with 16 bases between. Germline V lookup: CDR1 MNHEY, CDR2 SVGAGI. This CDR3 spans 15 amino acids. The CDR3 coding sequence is TGTGCCAGCACCTCGCTGCCGACGGGGAACACTGAAGCTTTCTTT. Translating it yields CASTSLPTGNTEAFF.

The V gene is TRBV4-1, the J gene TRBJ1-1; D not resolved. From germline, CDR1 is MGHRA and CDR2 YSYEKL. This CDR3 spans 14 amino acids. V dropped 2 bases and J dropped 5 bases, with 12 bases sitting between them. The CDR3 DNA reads TGCGCCAGCAGCCAACAAGTAGGGTGGACTGAAGCTTTCTTT. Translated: CASSQQVGWTEAFF.

CDR3 residues: CASSEWGSQETQYF. CDR3 DNA: TGTGCCAGCAGTGAATGGGGGTCCCAAGAGACCCAGTACTTC. This chain connects TRBV6-1 to TRBJ2-5; perhaps D is TRBD1 or TRBD2 (5 bases each). Trimming left V 2 bases short and J 1 base short, with 8 bases between. CDR3 length equals 14 residues. Per the germline V gene, CDR1 is MNHNS and CDR2 is SASEGT.

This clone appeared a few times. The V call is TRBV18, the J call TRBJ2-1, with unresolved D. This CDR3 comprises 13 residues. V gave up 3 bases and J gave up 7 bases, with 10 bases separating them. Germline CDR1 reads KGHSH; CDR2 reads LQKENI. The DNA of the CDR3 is TGTGCCAGCTCACCGACCACTAAGAATGAGCAGTTCTTC. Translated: CASSPTTKNEQFF.

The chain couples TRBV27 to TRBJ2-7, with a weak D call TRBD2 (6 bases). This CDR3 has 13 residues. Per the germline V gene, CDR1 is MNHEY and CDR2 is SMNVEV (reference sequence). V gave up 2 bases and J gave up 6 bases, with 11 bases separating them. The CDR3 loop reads CASSLEPRGEQYF. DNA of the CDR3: TGTGCCAGCAGTTTAGAACCGCGGGGCGAGCAGTACTTC.

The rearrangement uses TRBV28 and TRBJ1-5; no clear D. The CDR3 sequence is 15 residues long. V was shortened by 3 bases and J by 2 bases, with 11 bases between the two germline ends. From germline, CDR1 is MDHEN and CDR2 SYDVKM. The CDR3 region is CASSFNPVGNQPQHF. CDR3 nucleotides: TGTGCCAGCAGTTTTAACCCGGTCGGCAATCAGCCCCAGCATTTT.

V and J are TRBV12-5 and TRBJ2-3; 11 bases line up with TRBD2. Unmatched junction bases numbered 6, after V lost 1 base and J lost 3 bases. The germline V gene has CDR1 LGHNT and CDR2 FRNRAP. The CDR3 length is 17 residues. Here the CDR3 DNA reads TGTGCTAGTGGTTTGGACAATCTAGCGGGAGGTACAGATACGCAGTATTTT. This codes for CASGLDNLAGGTDTQYF.

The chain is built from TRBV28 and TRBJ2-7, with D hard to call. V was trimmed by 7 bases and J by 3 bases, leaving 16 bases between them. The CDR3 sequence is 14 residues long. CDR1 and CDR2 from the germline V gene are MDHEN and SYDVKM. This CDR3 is CASINLLPLYEQYF. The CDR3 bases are TGTGCCAGCATTAACCTCCTGCCACTCTACGAGCAGTACTTC.

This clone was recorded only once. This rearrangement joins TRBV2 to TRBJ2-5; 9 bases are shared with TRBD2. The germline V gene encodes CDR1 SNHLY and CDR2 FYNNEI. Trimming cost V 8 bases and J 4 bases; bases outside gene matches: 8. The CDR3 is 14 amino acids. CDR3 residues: CASGPSGIRETQYF. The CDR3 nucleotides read TGTGCCAGCGGGCCTAGCGGGATCCGAGAGACCCAGTACTTC. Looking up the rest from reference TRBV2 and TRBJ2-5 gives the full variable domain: EPEVTQTPSHQVTQMGQEVILRCVPISNHLYFYWYRQILGQKVEFLVSFYNNEISEKSEIFDDQFSVERPDGSNFTLKIRSTKLEDSAMYFCASGPSGIRETQYFGPGTRLLVL.

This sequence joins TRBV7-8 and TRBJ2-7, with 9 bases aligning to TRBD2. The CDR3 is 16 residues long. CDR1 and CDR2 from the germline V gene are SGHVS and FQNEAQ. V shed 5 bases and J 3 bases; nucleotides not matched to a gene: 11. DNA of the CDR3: TGTGCCAGCAGCGGACGACTAGCGGTAGCGCGCTACGAGCAGTACTTC. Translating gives CASSGRLAVARYEQYF.

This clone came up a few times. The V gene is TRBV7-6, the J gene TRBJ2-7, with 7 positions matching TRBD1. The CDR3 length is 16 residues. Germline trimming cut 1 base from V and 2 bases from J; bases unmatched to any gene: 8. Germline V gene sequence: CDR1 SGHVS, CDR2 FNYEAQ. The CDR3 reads CASSLVRDSPPYEQYF. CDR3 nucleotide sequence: TGTGCCAGCAGCTTAGTCAGGGACAGCCCTCCCTACGAGCAGTACTTC.

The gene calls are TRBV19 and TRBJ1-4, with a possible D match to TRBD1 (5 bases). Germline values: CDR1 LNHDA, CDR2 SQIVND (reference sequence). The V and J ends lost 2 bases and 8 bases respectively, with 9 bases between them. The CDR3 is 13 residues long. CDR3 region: CASSIQGREKLFF. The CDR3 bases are TGTGCCAGTAGTATACAGGGTAGGGAAAAACTGTTTTTT.

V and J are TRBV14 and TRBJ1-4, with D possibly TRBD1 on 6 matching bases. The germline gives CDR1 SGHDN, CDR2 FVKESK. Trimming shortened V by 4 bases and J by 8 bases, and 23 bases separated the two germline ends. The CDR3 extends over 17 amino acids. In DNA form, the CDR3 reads TGTGCCAGCAGCCCAAACAAGAGAGCTACAGGGCGAGAAAAACTGTTTTTT. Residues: CASSPNKRATGREKLFF.